This entry concerns a single TCR beta chain. These data come from a study of blood T cell repertoires in COVID-19. Study details: Some COVID-19 samples were acute and others convalescent; all came from the United States, Italy and Spain. T cells, B-cell-depleted T cells, or PBMCs provided the cDNA or gDNA that served as material.

Authors' data handling: Estimates of nucleated cell counts were drawn from the amplification of reference gene primers. Clones were read by immunoSEQ multiplex PCR, and TCRdb kept only the in-frame ones, dropping some. That table is the source of V, J and clone size, and D and trimming were worked out from the DNA. Of 180,000 or so clones in the sample, 65% to 90% were seen once. CDR1 and CDR2 from the germline V gene are MNHEY and SMNVEV (reference sequence). V was trimmed by 2 bases and J by 2 bases, leaving 9 bases between them. The CDR3 is made up of 15 amino acids. The chain joins TRBV27 to TRBJ1-4; the D gene is possibly TRBD1 (5 bases). Material for sequencing was peripheral blood. The clonotype originates from a man aged 55-75 years with acute or convalescent COVID-19. CDR3 coding DNA: TGTGCCAGCAGTTTACGGGGGTCTACTAATGAAAAACTGTTTTTT. It codes for CASSLRGSTNEKLFF. Using reference TRBV27 and TRBJ1-4 for the parts outside the CDR3, the full variable domain is EAQVTQNPRYLITVTGKKLTVTCSQNMNHEYMSWYRQDPGLGLRQIYYSMNVEVTDKGDVPEGYKVSRKEKRNFPLILESPSPNQTSLYFCASSLRGSTNEKLFFGSGTQLSVL.